This T cell receptor beta chain came from a study of OX40 agonist ivuxolimab in advanced cancers. Study-level results: Determination of antigen specificity was not performed for the expanded peripheral T cells.

Only in-frame clones appear in the TCRdb table, and some are missing; sequencing was by immunoSEQ multiplex PCR. The sample contains under 85,000 clones, 85% of which appear only once. In the case of this clone: Its antigen is as yet unknown.

This CDR3 contains 17 residues. V lost 3 bases, J lost 7 bases, and 13 bases stayed unmatched. The germline V gene encodes CDR1 SGHRS and CDR2 YFSETQ. Here the sequenced sample was CD4+ or CD8+ T cells sorted from blood, taken in a trial of the OX40 agonist ivuxolimab. This clonotype was obtained from an adult with an advanced solid tumor such as melanoma, head and neck, liver or kidney cancer. The chain joins TRBV5-1 to TRBJ1-6, with 7 bases fitting TRBD1. The DNA of the CDR3 is TGCGCCAGCAGCTCGTACCCTGACAGGGAAACAAATTCACCCCTCCACTTT. Translation gives CASSSYPDRETNSPLHF. Supplemented by reference TRBV5-1 and TRBJ1-6, the full variable domain reads KAGVTQTPRYLIKTRGQQVTLSCSPISGHRSVSWYQQTPGQGLQFLFEYFSETQRNKGNFPGRFSGRQFSNSRSEMNVSTLELGDSALYLCASSSYPDRETNSPLHFGNGTRLTVT.